This is a list of T cell receptor beta chains from one sample in a study of TIL therapy for anti-PD-1-resistant metastatic lung cancer. Sequenced by immunoSEQ multiplex PCR; TCRdb stores in-frame clones only, minus some. Of more than 90,000 clones listed, under 70% are singletons. This sample comprised tumor tissue, obtained at baseline. These receptors were collected from a person aged 25-79 years with non-small cell lung cancer. The CDR3 runs from the conserved cysteine through the conserved F or W. D genes are given only for firm matches. The size field is filled for only some rows; it gives once, few, many or a size class.

abundance,v_gene,j_gene,d_gene,CDR3aa,CDR3nt
NA,TRBV28,TRBJ1-1,TRBD1,CASSLPGQEGTEAFF,TGTGCCAGCAGTTTACCGGGACAGGAGGGCACTGAAGCTTTCTTT
NA,TRBV7-8,TRBJ2-7,TRBD2,CASGGRTYEQYF,TGTGCCTCCGGGGGGAGGACCTACGAGCAGTACTTC
NA,TRBV27,TRBJ1-4,TRBD1,CASGQGARVEKLFF,TGTGCCAGCGGACAGGGGGCAAGAGTTGAAAAACTGTTTTTT
many,TRBV28,TRBJ1-1,NA,CASSPPDGRMNTEAFF,TGTGCCAGCAGTCCACCGGACGGCAGAATGAACACTGAAGCTTTCTTT
NA,TRBV6-6,TRBJ2-7,NA,CASKSAGQNYEQYF,TGTGCCAGCAAAAGCGCGGGACAAAACTACGAGCAGTACTTC
NA,TRBV3-1/TRBV3-2,TRBJ1-5,NA,CASSRGNSNQPQHF,TGTGCCAGCAGCCGGGGGAATAGCAATCAGCCCCAGCATTTT
few,TRBV24-1,TRBJ2-3,TRBD1,CATSDAGGDRGRDTQYF,TGTGCCACCAGTGATGCTGGAGGGGACAGGGGGCGAGATACGCAGTATTTT
NA,TRBV6-5,TRBJ2-5,NA,CASSYGSQETQYF,TGTGCCAGCAGTTACGGCAGCCAAGAGACCCAGTACTTC
NA,TRBV11-2,TRBJ2-3,NA,CASSYFTDAAGF,TGTGCCAGCAGCTATTTCACAGATGCGGCCGGTTTT
NA,TRBV10-3,TRBJ2-5,NA,CAIGGAPETQYF,TGTGCCATCGGGGGGGCCCCGGAGACCCAGTACTTC
NA,TRBV7-8,TRBJ2-1,NA,CASSFGGSYNEQFF,TGTGCCAGCAGCTTCGGGGGCTCCTACAATGAGCAGTTCTTC
NA,TRBV6-2/TRBV6-3,TRBJ1-2,NA,CASSVQANYGYTF,TGTGCCAGCAGTGTACAGGCGAACTATGGCTACACCTTC
NA,TRBV28,TRBJ1-1,TRBD1,CASKRQGDTEAFF,TGTGCCAGCAAAAGACAGGGTGACACTGAAGCTTTCTTT
NA,TRBV3-1/TRBV3-2,TRBJ1-3,TRBD1,CASSYRGFGNTIYF,TGTGCCAGCAGCTACAGGGGCTTCGGAAACACCATATATTTT
NA,TRBV7-3,TRBJ1-1,TRBD1,CASSTGTGNTEAFF,TGTGCCAGCAGCACAGGGACAGGGAACACTGAAGCTTTCTTT
NA,TRBV4-3,TRBJ2-3,NA,CASSQEGQLPDTQYF,TGCGCCAGCAGCCAAGAAGGCCAGCTCCCAGATACGCAGTATTTT
few,TRBV7-9,TRBJ1-1,NA,CASSLAWTESEAFF,TGTGCCAGCAGCTTAGCGTGGACAGAAAGTGAAGCTTTCTTT
NA,TRBV2,TRBJ2-3,TRBD1,CARRQGSTDTQYF,TGTGCCCGCCGACAGGGGAGCACAGATACGCAGTATTTT
NA,TRBV4-3,TRBJ2-1,TRBD2,CASSPGTSGGGEQFF,TGCGCCAGCAGCCCCGGGACTAGCGGGGGGGGTGAGCAGTTCTTC
few,TRBV4-1,TRBJ2-2,NA,CASSPSRMNTGELFF,TGCGCCAGCAGCCCCTCGAGAATGAACACCGGGGAGCTGTTTTTT
NA,TRBV19,TRBJ2-1,NA,CASSPGMGYNEQFF,TGTGCCAGTAGTCCCGGTATGGGCTACAATGAGCAGTTCTTC
NA,TRBV27,TRBJ2-6,TRBD1,CASKLTGVKAGGANVLTF,TGTGCCAGCAAATTGACAGGGGTTAAGGCTGGTGGGGCCAACGTCCTGACTTTC
NA,TRBV11-1,TRBJ2-5,TRBD2,CASSPRLAGLETQYF,TGTGCCAGCAGCCCCCGACTAGCGGGTCTGGAGACCCAGTACTTC
NA,TRBV19,TRBJ1-3,NA,CASSIAGWRNTIYF,TGTGCCAGTAGTATAGCTGGTTGGCGAAACACCATATATTTT
NA,TRBV19,TRBJ2-1,NA,CASSMGPLNNEQFF,TGTGCCAGTAGTATGGGCCCATTAAACAATGAGCAGTTCTTC
NA,TRBV5-4,TRBJ1-2,NA,CASSLFGGGPNYGYTF,TGTGCCAGCAGCTTGTTTGGAGGGGGACCTAACTATGGCTACACCTTC
once,TRBV5-1,TRBJ2-2,TRBD1,CASRSDRGVTGELFF,TGCGCCAGCAGATCGGACAGGGGAGTCACCGGGGAGCTGTTTTTT
NA,TRBV30,TRBJ1-5,TRBD1,CAWGQGLAAQHF,TGTGCCTGGGGACAGGGGTTAGCGGCCCAGCATTTT
NA,TRBV5-4,TRBJ2-2,TRBD2,CASSPGIAGERSGELFF,TGTGCCAGCAGCCCCGGGATAGCGGGAGAAAGAAGCGGGGAGCTGTTTTTT
few,TRBV9,TRBJ2-3,TRBD2,CASSVRDYSATDTQYF,TGTGCCAGCAGCGTTCGGGACTATAGCGCCACAGATACGCAGTATTTT
NA,TRBV29-1,TRBJ1-2,NA,CSVDRTEGYGYTF,TGCAGCGTCGATCGGACAGAAGGCTATGGCTACACCTTC
few,TRBV18,TRBJ1-5,NA,CASSPGSNQPQHF,TGTGCCAGCTCACCGGGAAGCAATCAGCCCCAGCATTTT
once,TRBV28,TRBJ1-6,TRBD1,CASSPYLRQGADSPLHF,TGTGCCAGCAGTCCGTATCTCCGACAGGGGGCGGATTCACCCCTCCACTTT
NA,TRBV2,TRBJ1-1,NA,CASSENRDAKGAFF,TGTGCCAGCAGTGAAAACCGGGACGCCAAAGGAGCTTTCTTT
NA,TRBV6-1,TRBJ2-1,NA,CASSERLRIYNEQFF,TGTGCCAGCAGTGAAAGGCTAAGGATCTACAATGAGCAGTTCTTC
NA,TRBV30,TRBJ2-2,NA,CARLRNSNTGELFF,TGTGCCCGACTAAGGAATTCGAACACCGGGGAGCTGTTTTTT
NA,TRBV29-1,TRBJ2-3,NA,CSVKGGQGPDTQYF,TGCAGCGTCAAGGGGGGTCAGGGTCCAGATACGCAGTATTTT
NA,TRBV6-5,TRBJ1-1,NA,CATPSTGNTEAFF,TGTGCCACCCCTTCGACGGGAAACACTGAAGCTTTCTTT
few,TRBV7-2,TRBJ1-3,NA,CASSLVFGENTIYF,TGTGCCAGCAGCTTAGTGTTTGGGGAAAACACCATATATTTT
NA,TRBV6-6,TRBJ1-3,NA,CASSSPDFSGNTIYF,TGTGCCAGCAGCTCGCCCGATTTTTCTGGAAACACCATATATTTT
NA,TRBV6-6,TRBJ2-4,TRBD1,CASSPGTAVTIQYF,TGTGCCAGCAGCCCCGGGACAGCGGTTACCATTCAGTACTTC
NA,TRBV28,TRBJ1-1,NA,CASIWDTTNTEAFF,TGTGCCAGCATTTGGGACACCACGAACACTGAAGCTTTCTTT
NA,TRBV7-2,TRBJ2-3,NA,CASSIPQRDTQYF,TGTGCCAGCAGCATCCCCCAGCGGGATACGCAGTATTTT
NA,TRBV7-9,TRBJ1-1,NA,CASSRLEVNEAFF,TGTGCCAGCAGCCGACTGGAGGTCAATGAAGCTTTCTTT
NA,TRBV7-8,TRBJ1-1,TRBD1,CASSLSVQTGAEAFF,TGTGCCAGCAGCTTATCCGTTCAGACAGGGGCTGAAGCTTTCTTT
NA,TRBV6-6,TRBJ2-7,TRBD1,CASSYGTGEGEQYF,TGTGCCAGCAGTTACGGGACAGGGGAGGGTGAGCAGTACTTC
NA,TRBV5-4,TRBJ2-1,TRBD1,CASSPVGTGGANEQFF,TGTGCCAGCAGCCCCGTGGGGACAGGGGGCGCAAATGAGCAGTTCTTC
NA,TRBV15,TRBJ2-3,NA,CATSEAFRPADTQYF,TGTGCCACCAGCGAGGCCTTTCGCCCCGCGGATACGCAGTATTTT
few,TRBV7-9,TRBJ2-1,NA,CASRGDTYNEQFF,TGTGCCAGCAGGGGGGACACCTACAATGAGCAGTTCTTC
NA,TRBV6-5,TRBJ1-5,NA,CASTQGTGNQPQHF,TGTGCCAGCACCCAAGGGACTGGAAATCAGCCCCAGCATTTT
NA,TRBV7-2,TRBJ1-2,NA,CASSPRGNDGYTF,TGTGCCAGCAGCCCCAGGGGAAACGATGGCTACACCTTC
NA,TRBV5-1,TRBJ1-1,NA,CASSGTGMNTEAFF,TGCGCCAGCAGCGGAACCGGAATGAACACTGAAGCTTTCTTT
NA,TRBV7-2,TRBJ2-1,NA,CASSLKADYEQFF,TGTGCCAGCAGCCTAAAAGCGGACTACGAGCAGTTCTTC
few,TRBV6-1,TRBJ2-7,NA,CASSEGPGRGPYEQYF,TGTGCCAGCAGTGAAGGGCCTGGGAGGGGGCCCTACGAGCAGTACTTC
NA,TRBV4-3,TRBJ1-2,TRBD1,CASSQATGSNYGYTF,TGCGCCAGCAGCCAAGCGACAGGGTCGAACTATGGCTACACCTTC